Shown below are 7 T cell receptor beta chains from a single sample sequenced in a study of CD8 T cells in ankylosing spondylitis. The study, taken as a whole, reports: In ankylosing spondylitis blood, a motif of seven to nine highly homologous TCR beta variants appeared characteristic.

TCRdb recomputed calls from the 5' RACE reads with MiXCR, one row per CDR3 protein. The sample holds about 540,000 distinct CDR3 sequences; 10% to 15% are singletons and the top ten take approximately 7%. No antigen has been assigned to these receptors. Input material: blood, either unsorted or a sorted T cell fraction (not recorded which). These receptors were taken from a male donor with ankylosing spondylitis.

V gene TRBV27 combines with J gene TRBJ1-6; possibly TRBD1 for D (5 bases). The germline V gene has CDR1 MNHEY and CDR2 SMNVEV (reference sequence). Trimming took off 4 bases at V and 0 bases at J, with 10 bases between the two ends. The CDR3 spans 16 residues. The CDR3 DNA follows: TGTGCCAGCAGTTCGCAGGGTGCCTCCTATAATTCACCCCTCCACTTT. Amino acids: CASSSQGASYNSPLHF.

This clonotype was detected a few times. CDR3 residues: CASSFPGTGFGYTF. In DNA form, the CDR3 reads TGTGCCAGCAGCTTTCCCGGGACAGGGTTCGGCTACACCTTC. This chain links TRBV11-2 with TRBJ1-2; 9 bases map to TRBD1. The CDR3 spans 14 residues. Germline CDR1 reads SGHAT; CDR2 reads FQNNGV. The V and J ends lost 3 bases and 8 bases, in that order; junction bases with no gene match: 7.

This clonotype was counted between two and nine times. The gene calls are TRBV11-2 and TRBJ2-1; D assignment may be TRBD1 or TRBD2 (6 bases each). V was trimmed by 4 bases and J by 7 bases, leaving 14 bases between them. This CDR3 spans 14 amino acids. The germline V gene encodes CDR1 SGHAT and CDR2 FQNNGV. The CDR3 nucleotides are TGTGCCAGCAGCTCGGGGGCGCTCAGGAATGAGCAGTTCTTC. Translating it yields CASSSGALRNEQFF.

The V gene is TRBV6-1, the J gene TRBJ2-2; D is perhaps TRBD2 (7 bases). V lost 6 bases, J lost 7 bases, and 18 bases lay in between. CDR1 is MNHNS and CDR2 is SASEGT in the germline V gene. The CDR3 covers 15 residues. The CDR3 spells CASSPRGGEDGELFF. DNA of the CDR3: TGTGCCAGCAGCCCTAGGGGGGGCGAGGACGGGGAGCTGTTTTTT.

This clonotype was recorded at least ten times. The rearrangement uses TRBV25-1 and TRBJ2-3; perhaps TRBD1 as D (5 bases). The CDR3 has 15 residues. Germline V CDR1 and CDR2: MGHDK, SYGVNS. V gave up 2 bases and J gave up 1 base, with 10 bases separating them. Here the CDR3 reads CASSERGRGTDTQYF. The DNA for the CDR3 is TGTGCCAGCAGTGAAAGGGGTAGGGGCACAGATACGCAGTATTTT.

This chain links TRBV7-2 with TRBJ2-1, with TRBD2 matching over 15 bases. The germline gives CDR1 SGHTA, CDR2 FQGNSA. There are 13 residues in the CDR3. The V and J ends lost 3 bases and 15 bases, in that order; junction bases with no gene match: 3. The CDR3 sequence is CASSLGLAGGAFF. The CDR3 nucleotides are TGTGCCAGCAGCTTGGGACTAGCGGGAGGCGCGTTCTTC.

This clonotype showed up just a few times. This chain links TRBV7-7 with TRBJ2-2, with D possibly matching TRBD2 (6 bases). The germline gives CDR1 SSHAT, CDR2 FNYEAQ (reference sequence). Trimming took 5 bases from V and 5 from J, leaving 21 bases between them. The CDR3 has 17 amino acids. In DNA, the CDR3 is TGTGCCAGCAGCGAAAGTGTGGCGGGGCCGGGAACCGGGGAGCTGTTTTTT. Its protein product is CASSESVAGPGTGELFF.